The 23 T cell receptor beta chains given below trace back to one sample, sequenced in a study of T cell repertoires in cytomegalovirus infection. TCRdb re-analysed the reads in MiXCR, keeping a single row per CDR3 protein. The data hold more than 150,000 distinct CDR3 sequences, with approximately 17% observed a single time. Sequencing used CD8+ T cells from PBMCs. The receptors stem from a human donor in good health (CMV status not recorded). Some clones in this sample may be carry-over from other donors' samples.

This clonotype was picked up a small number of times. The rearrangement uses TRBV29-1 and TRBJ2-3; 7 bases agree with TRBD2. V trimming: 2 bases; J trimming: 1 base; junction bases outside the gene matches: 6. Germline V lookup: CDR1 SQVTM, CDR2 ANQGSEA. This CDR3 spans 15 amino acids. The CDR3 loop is CSVELSGMRTDTQYF. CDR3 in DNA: TGCAGCGTTGAATTGAGCGGGATGCGCACAGATACGCAGTATTTT.

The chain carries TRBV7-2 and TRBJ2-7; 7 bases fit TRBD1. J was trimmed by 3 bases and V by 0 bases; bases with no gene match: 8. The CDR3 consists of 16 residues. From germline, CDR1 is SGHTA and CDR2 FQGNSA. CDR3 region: CASSLATGSMDYEQYF. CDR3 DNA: TGTGCCAGCAGCTTAGCGACAGGGAGCATGGACTACGAGCAGTACTTC.

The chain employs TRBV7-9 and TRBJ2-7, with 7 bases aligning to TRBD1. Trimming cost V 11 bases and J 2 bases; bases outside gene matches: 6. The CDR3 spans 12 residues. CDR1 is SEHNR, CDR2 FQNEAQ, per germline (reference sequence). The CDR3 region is CAEGAETYEQYF. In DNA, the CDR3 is TGTGCCGAGGGGGCGGAGACCTACGAGCAGTACTTC.

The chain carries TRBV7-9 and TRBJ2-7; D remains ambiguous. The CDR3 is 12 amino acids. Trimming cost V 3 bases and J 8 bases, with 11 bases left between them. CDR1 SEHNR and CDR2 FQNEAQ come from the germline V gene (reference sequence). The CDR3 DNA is TGTGCCAGCAGCTTCCCTACGGAACAGCAGTACTTC. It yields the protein CASSFPTEQQYF.

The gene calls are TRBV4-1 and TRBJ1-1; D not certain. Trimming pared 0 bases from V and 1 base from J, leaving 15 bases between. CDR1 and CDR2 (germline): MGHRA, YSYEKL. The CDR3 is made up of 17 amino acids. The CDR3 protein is CASSQDAVTSPNTEAFF. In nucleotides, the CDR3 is TGCGCCAGCAGCCAAGATGCGGTAACGAGCCCGAACACTGAAGCTTTCTTT.

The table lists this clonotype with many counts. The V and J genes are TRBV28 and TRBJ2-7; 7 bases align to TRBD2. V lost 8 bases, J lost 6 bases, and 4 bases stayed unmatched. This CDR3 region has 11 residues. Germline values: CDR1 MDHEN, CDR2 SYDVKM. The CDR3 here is CASAPGGEQYF. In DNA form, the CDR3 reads TGTGCCAGCGCCCCGGGGGGCGAGCAGTACTTC.

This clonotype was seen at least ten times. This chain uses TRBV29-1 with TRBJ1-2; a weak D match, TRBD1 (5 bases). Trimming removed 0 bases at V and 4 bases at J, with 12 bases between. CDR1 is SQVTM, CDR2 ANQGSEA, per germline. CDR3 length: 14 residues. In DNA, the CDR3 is TGCAGCGTTGAAGATCTTGGCGGGACCTATGGCTACACCTTC. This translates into CSVEDLGGTYGYTF. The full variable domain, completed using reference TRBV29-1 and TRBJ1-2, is SAVISQKPSRDICQRGTSLTIQCQVDSQVTMMFWYRQQPGQSLTLIATANQGSEATYESGFVIDKFPISRPNLTFSTLTVSNMSPEDSSIYLCSVEDLGGTYGYTFGSGTRLTVV.

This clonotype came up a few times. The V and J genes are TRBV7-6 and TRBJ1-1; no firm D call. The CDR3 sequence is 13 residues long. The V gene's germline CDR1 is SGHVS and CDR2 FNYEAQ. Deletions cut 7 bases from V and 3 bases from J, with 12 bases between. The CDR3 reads CASIRGPDTEAFF. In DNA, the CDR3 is TGTGCCAGCATCCGAGGCCCCGACACTGAAGCTTTCTTT.

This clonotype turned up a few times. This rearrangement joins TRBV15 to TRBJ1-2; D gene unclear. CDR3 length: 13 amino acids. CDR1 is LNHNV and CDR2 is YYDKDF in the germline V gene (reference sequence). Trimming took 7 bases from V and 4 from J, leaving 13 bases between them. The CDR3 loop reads CATKPPSSYGYTF. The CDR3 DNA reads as TGTGCCACCAAACCCCCCAGTAGCTATGGCTACACCTTC.

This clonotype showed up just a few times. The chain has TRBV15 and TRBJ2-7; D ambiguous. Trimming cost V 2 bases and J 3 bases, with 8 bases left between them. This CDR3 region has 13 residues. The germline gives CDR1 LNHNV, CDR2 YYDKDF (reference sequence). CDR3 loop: CATSRSSGYEQYF. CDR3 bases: TGTGCCACCAGCAGATCCTCCGGCTACGAGCAGTACTTC. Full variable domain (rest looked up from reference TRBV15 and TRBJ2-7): DAMVIQNPRYQVTQFGKPVTLSCSQTLNHNVMYWYQQKSSQAPKLLFHYYDKDFNNEADTPDNFQSRRPNTSFCFLDIRSPGLGDTAMYLCATSRSSGYEQYFGPGTRLTVT.

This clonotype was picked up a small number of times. Here the CDR3 DNA reads TGTGCCAGCAGTTACTCTTCCGTCGGGGAGCTGTTTTTT. Translating gives CASSYSSVGELFF. This chain links TRBV6-5 with TRBJ2-2, with no clear D. The CDR3 is 13 residues long. V was cut by 0 bases and J by 7 bases, with 6 bases left in between. The germline V gene encodes CDR1 MNHEY and CDR2 SVGAGI.

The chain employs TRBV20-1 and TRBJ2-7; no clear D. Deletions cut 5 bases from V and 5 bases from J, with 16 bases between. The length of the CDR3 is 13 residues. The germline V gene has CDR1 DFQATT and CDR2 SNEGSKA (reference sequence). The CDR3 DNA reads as TGCAGTGCTGTGGGTCTAGTCTCAAACGAGCAGTACTTC. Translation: CSAVGLVSNEQYF.

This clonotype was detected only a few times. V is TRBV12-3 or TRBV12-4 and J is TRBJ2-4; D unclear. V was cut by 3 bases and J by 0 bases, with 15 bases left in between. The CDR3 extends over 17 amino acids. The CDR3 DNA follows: TGTGCCAGCAGTTTGAAAGGCGTGGGGTTAGCCAAAAACATTCAGTACTTC. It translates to CASSLKGVGLAKNIQYF.

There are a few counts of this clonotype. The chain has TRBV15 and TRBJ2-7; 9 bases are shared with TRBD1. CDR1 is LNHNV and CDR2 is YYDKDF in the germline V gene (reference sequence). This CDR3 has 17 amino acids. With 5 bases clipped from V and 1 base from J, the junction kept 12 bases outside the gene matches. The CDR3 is CATSGDPGTGLSYEQYF. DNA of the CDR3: TGTGCCACCAGCGGCGACCCCGGGACAGGGCTATCCTACGAGCAGTACTTC.

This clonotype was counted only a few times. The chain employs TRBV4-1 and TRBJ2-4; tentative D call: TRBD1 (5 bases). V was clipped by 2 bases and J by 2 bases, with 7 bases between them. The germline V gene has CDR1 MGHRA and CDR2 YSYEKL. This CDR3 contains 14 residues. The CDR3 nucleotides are TGCGCCAGCAGCCAACCAGGGACCAAAAACATTCAGTACTTC. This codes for CASSQPGTKNIQYF.

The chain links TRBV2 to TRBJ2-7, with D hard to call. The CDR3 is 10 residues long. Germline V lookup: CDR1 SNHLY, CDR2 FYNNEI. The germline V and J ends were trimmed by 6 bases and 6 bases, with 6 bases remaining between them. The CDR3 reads CASSAIEQYF. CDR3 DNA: TGTGCCAGCAGCGCTATCGAGCAGTACTTC.

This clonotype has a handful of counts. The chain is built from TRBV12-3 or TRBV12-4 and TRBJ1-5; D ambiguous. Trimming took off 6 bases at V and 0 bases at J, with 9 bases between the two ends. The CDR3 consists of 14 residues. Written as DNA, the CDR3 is TGTGCCAGCAGAAGAGATTATAGCAATCAGCCCCAGCATTTT. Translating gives CASRRDYSNQPQHF.

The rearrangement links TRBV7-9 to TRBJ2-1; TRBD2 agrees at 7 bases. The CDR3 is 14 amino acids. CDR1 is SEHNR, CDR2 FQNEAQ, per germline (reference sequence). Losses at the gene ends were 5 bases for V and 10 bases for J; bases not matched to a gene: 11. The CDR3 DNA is TGTGCCAGCAGCCCCGCGCCAGGGAGGGTGGAGCAGTTCTTC. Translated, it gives CASSPAPGRVEQFF.

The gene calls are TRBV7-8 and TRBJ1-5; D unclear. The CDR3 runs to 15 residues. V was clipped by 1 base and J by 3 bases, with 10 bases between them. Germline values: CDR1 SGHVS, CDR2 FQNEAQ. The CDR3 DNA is TGTGCCAGCAGCTTAGGAAGCCCGGCCAATCAGCCCCAGCATTTT. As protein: CASSLGSPANQPQHF.

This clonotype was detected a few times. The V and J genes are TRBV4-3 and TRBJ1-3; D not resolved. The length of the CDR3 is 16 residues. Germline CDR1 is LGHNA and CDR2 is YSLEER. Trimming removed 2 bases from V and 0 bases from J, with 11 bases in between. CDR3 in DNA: TGCGCCAGCAGCCAAAAAGGTTTGCACTCTGGAAACACCATATATTTT. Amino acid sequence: CASSQKGLHSGNTIYF.

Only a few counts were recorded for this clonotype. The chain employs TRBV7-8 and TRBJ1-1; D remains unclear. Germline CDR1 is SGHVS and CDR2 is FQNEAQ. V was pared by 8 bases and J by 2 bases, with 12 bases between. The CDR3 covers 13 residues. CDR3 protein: CASLNLLNTEAFF. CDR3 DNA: TGTGCCAGCCTGAACCTACTTAACACTGAAGCTTTCTTT.

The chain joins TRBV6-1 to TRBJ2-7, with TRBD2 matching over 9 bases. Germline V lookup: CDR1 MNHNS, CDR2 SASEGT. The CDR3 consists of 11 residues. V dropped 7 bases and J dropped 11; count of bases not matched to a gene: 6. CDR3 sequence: CASTGGLAEYF. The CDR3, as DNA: TGTGCCAGCACCGGGGGACTAGCTGAGTACTTC.

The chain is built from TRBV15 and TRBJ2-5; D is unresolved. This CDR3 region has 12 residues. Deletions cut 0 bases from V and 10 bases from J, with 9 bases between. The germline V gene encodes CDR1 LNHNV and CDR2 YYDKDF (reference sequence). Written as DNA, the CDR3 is TGTGCCACCAGCAGAGAGGGTCCGGACCAGTACTTC. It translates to CATSREGPDQYF. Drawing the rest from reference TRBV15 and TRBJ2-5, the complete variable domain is DAMVIQNPRYQVTQFGKPVTLSCSQTLNHNVMYWYQQKSSQAPKLLFHYYDKDFNNEADTPDNFQSRRPNTSFCFLDIRSPGLGDTAMYLCATSREGPDQYFGPGTRLLVL.